This T cell receptor (beta chain) derives from a study of blood T cells in healthy people across ages. This clonotype was seen only a few times. Germline V gene lookup returns CDR1 DFQATT and CDR2 SNEGSKA (reference sequence). This CDR3 is 14 amino acids long. The V gene end was trimmed by 3 bases and the J gene end by 4 bases; junction bases not matched to a gene: 7. A J-beta primer mix and a sample-barcoded 5' primer were used in a second PCR of about 6 to 12 cycles. Each CDR3 protein gets one entry after TCRdb re-called the 5' RACE reads with MiXCR. The profile covers about 1.6 million distinct CDR3 sequences, with roughly a third appearing a single time and 10% to 12% taken by the ten largest.

The sequenced material came from blood. This TCR derives from a woman in her 30s in good health. The chain employs TRBV20-1 and TRBJ2-3, with 7 positions matching TRBD1. This CDR3 is CSARGQRSADTQYF. DNA of the CDR3: TGCAGTGCTAGGGGACAGAGGTCAGCAGATACGCAGTATTTT.